This T cell receptor beta chain was recorded in a study of blood T cell repertoires in COVID-19. Data came from immunoSEQ multiplex PCR; TCRdb stores just in-frame clones and leaves some out. The sample contains about 150,000 clones, approximately 90% of which appear only once. The CDR3 contains 15 residues. Deletions cut 5 bases from V and 6 bases from J, with 17 bases between. From germline, CDR1 is MNHEY and CDR2 SVGEGT. The receptor was isolated from a woman in her 70s with acute or convalescent COVID-19. The rearrangement uses TRBV6-2 or TRBV6-3 and TRBJ1-5; unclear D gene. The sequenced sample consisted of peripheral blood. CDR3 nucleotide sequence: TGTGCCAGCAGTCCCATCGAGGGATTCCCTCAGCCCCAGCATTTT. It specifies CASSPIEGFPQPQHF.